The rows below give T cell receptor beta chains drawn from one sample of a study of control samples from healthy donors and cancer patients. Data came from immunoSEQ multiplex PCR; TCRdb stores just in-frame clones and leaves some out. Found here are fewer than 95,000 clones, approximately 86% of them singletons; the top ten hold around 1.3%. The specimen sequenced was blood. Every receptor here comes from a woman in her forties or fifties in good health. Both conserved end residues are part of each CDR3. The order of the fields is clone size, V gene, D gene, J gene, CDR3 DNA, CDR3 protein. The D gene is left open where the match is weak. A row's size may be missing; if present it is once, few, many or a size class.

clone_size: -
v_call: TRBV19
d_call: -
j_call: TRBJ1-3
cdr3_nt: TGTGCCAGTAGTATTACCGCGAGCTCTGGAAACACCATATATTTT
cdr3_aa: CASSITASSGNTIYF

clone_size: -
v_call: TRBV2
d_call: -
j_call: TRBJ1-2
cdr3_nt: TGTGCCAGCAGATCCTTTGGGGAGGAGGATGGCTACACCTTC
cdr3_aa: CASRSFGEEDGYTF

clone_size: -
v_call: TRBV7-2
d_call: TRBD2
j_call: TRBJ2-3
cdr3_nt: TGTGCCAGCAGCTTATCGGGGGGGAATGGAGATACGCAGTATTTT
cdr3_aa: CASSLSGGNGDTQYF

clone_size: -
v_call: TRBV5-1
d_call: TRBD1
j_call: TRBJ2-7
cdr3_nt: TGCGCCAGCAGCTGGGGGACAGGGAACGCGGGGGAGCAGTACTTC
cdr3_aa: CASSWGTGNAGEQYF

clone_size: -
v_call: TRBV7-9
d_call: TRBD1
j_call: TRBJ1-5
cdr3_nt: TGTGCCAGCAGCCCCTCCGGGGACAGGGGCGGCAATCAGCCCCAGCATTTT
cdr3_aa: CASSPSGDRGGNQPQHF

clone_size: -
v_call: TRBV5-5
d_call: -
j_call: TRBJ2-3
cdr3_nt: TGTGCCAGCAGCCTGGGCCCACTTCATACGCAGTATTTT
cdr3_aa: CASSLGPLHTQYF

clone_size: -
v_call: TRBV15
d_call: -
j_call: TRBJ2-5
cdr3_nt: TGTGCCACCAGCAGAGAAGGGACCACTTACCAAGAGACCCAGTACTTC
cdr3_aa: CATSREGTTYQETQYF

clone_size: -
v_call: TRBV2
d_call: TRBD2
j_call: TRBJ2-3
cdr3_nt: TGTGCCAGCAGTGAAGCGAGCGGGGGTGCCACAGATACGCAGTATTTT
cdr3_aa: CASSEASGGATDTQYF

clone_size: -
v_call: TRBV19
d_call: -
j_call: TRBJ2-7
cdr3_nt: TGTGCCAGTAGTCCCCCCGGACCCCGGCTCTACGAGCAGTACTTC
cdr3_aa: CASSPPGPRLYEQYF

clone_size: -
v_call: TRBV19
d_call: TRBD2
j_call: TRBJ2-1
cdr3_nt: TGTGCCAGTAGTATTTTAACTAGCGGGGTGATCTACAATGAGCAGTTCTTC
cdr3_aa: CASSILTSGVIYNEQFF

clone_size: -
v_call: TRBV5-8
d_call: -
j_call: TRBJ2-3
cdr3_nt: TGTGCCAGCAGCCCCGACGCCCAAAGAAGCACAGATACGCAGTATTTT
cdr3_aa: CASSPDAQRSTDTQYF

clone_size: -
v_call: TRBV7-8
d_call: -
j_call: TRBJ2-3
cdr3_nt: TGTGCCAGCAGCTTGTGGGGACTTGACACAGATACGCAGTATTTT
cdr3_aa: CASSLWGLDTDTQYF

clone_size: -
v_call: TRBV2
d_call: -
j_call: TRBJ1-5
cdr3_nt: TGTGCCAGCAGAATCGACGGAAGCAATCAGCCCCAGCATTTT
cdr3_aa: CASRIDGSNQPQHF

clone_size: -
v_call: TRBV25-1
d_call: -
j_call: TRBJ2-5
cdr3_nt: TGTGCCAGCAGTCCCAATTGGGGTATAGGAGAGACCCAGTACTTC
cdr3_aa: CASSPNWGIGETQYF

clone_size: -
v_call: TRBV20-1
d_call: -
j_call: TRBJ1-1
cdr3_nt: TGCAGTGCCCGGGGGGGAGTTGAAGCTTTCTTT
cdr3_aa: CSARGGVEAFF

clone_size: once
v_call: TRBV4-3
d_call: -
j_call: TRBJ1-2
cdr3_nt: TGCGCCAGCAGCCAAGATTATGCCTTGGGGAGACCGCGGGGCTACACCTTC
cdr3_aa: CASSQDYALGRPRGYTF

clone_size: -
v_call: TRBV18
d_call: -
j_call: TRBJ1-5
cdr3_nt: TGTGCCAGCTCACCACAACAGGGCGGGAGACAGCCCCAGCATTTT
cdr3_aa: CASSPQQGGRQPQHF